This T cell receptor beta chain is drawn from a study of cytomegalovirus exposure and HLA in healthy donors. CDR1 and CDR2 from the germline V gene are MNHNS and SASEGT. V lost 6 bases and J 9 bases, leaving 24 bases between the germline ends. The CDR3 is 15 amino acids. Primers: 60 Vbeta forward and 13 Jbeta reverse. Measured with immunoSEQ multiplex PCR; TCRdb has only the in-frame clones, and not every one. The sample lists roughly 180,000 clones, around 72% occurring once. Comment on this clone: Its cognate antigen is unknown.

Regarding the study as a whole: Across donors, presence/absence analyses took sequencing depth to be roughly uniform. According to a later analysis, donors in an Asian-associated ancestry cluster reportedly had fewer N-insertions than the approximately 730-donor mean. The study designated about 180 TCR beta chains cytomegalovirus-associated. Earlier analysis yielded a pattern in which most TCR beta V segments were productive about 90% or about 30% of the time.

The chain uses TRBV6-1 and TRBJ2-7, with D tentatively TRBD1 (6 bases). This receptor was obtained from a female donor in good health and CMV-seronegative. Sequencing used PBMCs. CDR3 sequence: CASRSGANVLIGQYF. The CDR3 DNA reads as TGTGCCAGCAGGTCAGGGGCTAATGTCTTGATAGGGCAGTACTTC.